The clone carrying this T cell receptor (beta chain) was observed once. Its target is unknown. This sample was taken from a study of shared clonotypes between healthy human individuals. Study-level findings and limits: Larger estimated richness was generally seen in naive subsets than in memory subsets. Non-shared clonotypes showed lower generation probabilities than clonotypes common to all four donors. Exclusively blood specimens were collected; tissue repertoires likely differ.

The CDR3 runs to 13 residues. Germline CDR1 and CDR2: SGHTA and FQGTGA. V lost 5 bases to trimming and J lost 9 bases, with 14 bases between them. In the authors' workflow: Junction-only immunoSEQ data arrived without quality scores, meaning filtering differed. Here immunoSEQ multiplex PCR was the method, and the copy in TCRdb shows in-frame clones only, minus some. Clone size and V and J calls were adopted from that table, with D and trimming inferred from the DNA. The sample records over 950,000 clones, 70% to 85% being singletons. The sample taken for sequencing was memory CD4+ T cells from PBMCs. The sample's subset: CD45RA-negative fraction. This rearrangement joins TRBV7-3 to TRBJ2-1; no definite D call. The clonotype originates from a man in his late teens or twenties in good health. Some clones in this sample may be carry-over from other donors' samples. DNA of the CDR3: TGTGCCAGCAGCAACACTCAATCTGGTGAGCAGTTCTTC. This translates into CASSNTQSGEQFF. Drawing the rest from reference TRBV7-3 and TRBJ2-1, the complete variable domain is GAGVSQTPSNKVTEKGKYVELRCDPISGHTALYWYRQSLGQGPEFLIYFQGTGAADDSGLPNDRFFAVRPEGSVSTLKIQRTERGDSAVYLCASSNTQSGEQFFGPGTRLTVL.